The sequence of this TCR beta chain was determined in a study of breast tumors, draining lymph nodes, adjacent tissues. General study results and limits: Luminal-like breast cancer showed significantly greater tumor-nontumor repertoire similarity than basal-like breast cancer did.

One entry per CDR3 protein, called by TCRdb with MiXCR from the multiplex PCR reads. The data contain approximately 280,000 distinct CDR3 sequences, 30% to 35% of them singletons. This clonotype showed up many times. Its antigen is unidentified. Samples came from axillary lymph nodes draining the breast cancer. This clonotype was obtained from a female donor with breast cancer. Some clones in this sample may be carry-over from other donors' samples. The material sequenced was axillary lymph node tissue.

The CDR3 sequence: CASRTDNYEQYF. Written as DNA, the CDR3 is TGTGCCAGCAGAACGGACAACTACGAGCAGTACTTC. The V call is TRBV6-1, the J call TRBJ2-7, with D maybe TRBD1 (5 bases). Trimming cost V 6 bases and J 3 bases, with 9 bases left between them. Germline assignment: CDR1 MNHNS and CDR2 SASEGT. The CDR3 consists of 12 residues.